This T cell receptor (beta chain) was retrieved from a study of T-cell memory formation after mild COVID-19. Points from the study as a whole: CD4+ contracting clones were found mainly in CM and EM, and CD8+ ones in EMRA. Memory sampled before infection contained some responding clones, suggesting cross-reactive memory joined.

With 1 base removed from V and 5 bases from J, the gap between germline ends came to 11 bases. Germline V gene lookup returns CDR1 SGHRS and CDR2 YFSETQ. The CDR3 length is 14 residues. As to this clonotype: Its antigen remains unknown.

TCRdb reanalysed the 5' RACE reads using MiXCR and keeps one entry per CDR3 protein. The repertoire holds 550,000 to 700,000 distinct CDR3 sequences, roughly 17% seen once, with about 7.5% in the top ten. This TCR derives from an adult woman who had mild COVID-19 (a few samples of this study predate the infection). Cell type and time point are not known. This chain joins TRBV5-1 and TRBJ2-3; D is uncertain. The sequencing input was PBMCs or a T cell subset sorted from them (not recorded which). CDR3 nucleotides: TGCGCCAGCAGCTTGAATCGAGCAGAAGATACGCAGTATTTT. Translated, it gives CASSLNRAEDTQYF.